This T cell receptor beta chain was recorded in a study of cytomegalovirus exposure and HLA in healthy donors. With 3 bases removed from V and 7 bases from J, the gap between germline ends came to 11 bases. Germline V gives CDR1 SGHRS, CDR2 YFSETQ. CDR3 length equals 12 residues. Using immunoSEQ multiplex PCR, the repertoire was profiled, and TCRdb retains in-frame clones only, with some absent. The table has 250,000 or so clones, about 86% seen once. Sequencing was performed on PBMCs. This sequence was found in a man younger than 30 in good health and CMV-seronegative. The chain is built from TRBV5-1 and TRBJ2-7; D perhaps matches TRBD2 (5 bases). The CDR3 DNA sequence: TGCGCCAGCAGCTACAACGGGGATGAGCAGTACTTC. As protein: CASSYNGDEQYF.